A single sample gave rise to the 19 T cell receptor beta chains below, sequenced in a study of cytomegalovirus exposure and HLA in healthy donors. Vbeta (60) and Jbeta (13) primers were used in the PCR. Generated by immunoSEQ multiplex PCR, the TCRdb table keeps only in-frame clones and is missing some. The sample carries roughly 150,000 clones, 66% recorded once. Sequencing was done on a sample of PBMCs. All receptors come from a human donor in good health.

The chain uses TRBV5-6 and TRBJ2-1; tentatively, D is TRBD1 (5 bases). V gave up 2 bases and J gave up 7 bases, with 13 bases separating them. The CDR3 totals 14 residues. The V gene's germline CDR1 is SGHDT and CDR2 YYEEEE. The DNA of the CDR3 is TGTGCCAGCAGCTTCCAGGGCATAGTTAATGAGCAGTTCTTC. This codes for CASSFQGIVNEQFF.

The rearrangement uses TRBV9 and TRBJ2-7; TRBD2 aligns across 9 bases. The CDR3 totals 15 residues. The germline CDR1 and CDR2 sequences are SGDLS and YYNGEE. The V segment lost 0 bases and the J segment 5 bases; nucleotides outside the gene matches: 6. CDR3 sequence (DNA): TGTGCCAGCAGCGTAGGCGGTAGCGGGAGCCACGAGCAGTACTTC. It encodes CASSVGGSGSHEQYF.

The chain employs TRBV5-1 and TRBJ2-1; 9 bases map to TRBD2. This CDR3 contains 17 residues. The trim removed 3 bases at V and 0 bases at J, leaving 7 bases unmatched. Germline lookup yields CDR1 SGHRS and CDR2 YFSETQ. CDR3: CASSSRMTSGSYNEQFF. The CDR3 DNA reads as TGCGCCAGCAGCTCCCGAATGACTAGCGGCTCCTACAATGAGCAGTTCTTC.

The J gene is TRBJ1-1, the V gene TRBV28, with D uncertain. Per germline, CDR1 MDHEN and CDR2 SYDVKM. There are 15 residues in the CDR3. Trimming pared 3 bases from V and 0 bases from J, leaving 11 bases between. CDR3 coding DNA: TGTGCCAGCAGTTTGAGGGAACTAATGAACACTGAAGCTTTCTTT. It specifies CASSLRELMNTEAFF.

The genes are TRBV7-8 and TRBJ2-7; D might be TRBD1 (6 bases). CDR1 is SGHVS and CDR2 is FQNEAQ in the germline V gene. The V gene lost 5 bases and the J gene lost 4 bases, with 15 bases spanning the gap. There are 14 residues in the CDR3. The CDR3 nucleotides are TGTGCCAGCAGCAATCAGGGGTGGGGGTACGAGCAGTACTTC. Translated, it gives CASSNQGWGYEQYF.

The chain recombines TRBV28 with TRBJ2-7, with D perhaps matching TRBD1 (5 bases). CDR1 and CDR2 (germline): MDHEN, SYDVKM. The CDR3 contains 11 residues. With 6 bases removed from V and 3 bases from J, the gap between germline ends came to 6 bases. The CDR3 DNA is TGTGCCAGCAGGACAGTCTACGAGCAGTACTTC. Translating gives CASRTVYEQYF.

This chain connects TRBV5-6 to TRBJ2-7; 9 bases are shared with TRBD1. The CDR3 is made up of 14 amino acids. The V gene's germline CDR1 is SGHDT and CDR2 YYEEEE. The trim removed 4 bases at V and 6 bases at J, leaving 8 bases unmatched. The CDR3 DNA follows: TGTGCCAGCAGCACGGGACAGGGAGACCCCGAGCAGTACTTC. Translating gives CASSTGQGDPEQYF.

The genes are TRBV5-4 and TRBJ1-2, with D tentatively TRBD1 (5 bases). This CDR3 is 15 amino acids long. The ends were cut back, 0 bases at V and 2 bases at J, with 11 bases in the middle. Germline V gene sequence: CDR1 SGHNT, CDR2 YYREEE (reference sequence). The CDR3 here is CASSLAVAGNYGYTF. In DNA form, the CDR3 reads TGTGCCAGCAGCTTGGCCGTGGCAGGGAACTATGGCTACACCTTC.

The chain combines TRBV29-1 with TRBJ2-2, with TRBD2 matching over 7 bases. V lost 6 bases and J lost 2; bases outside the gene matches: 12. The CDR3 is 16 residues long. Germline CDR1 and CDR2: SQVTM and ANQGSEA. CDR3 DNA sequence: TGCAGCGTCGAATCCGCCGGGACTACTAACACCGGGGAGCTGTTTTTT. It codes for CSVESAGTTNTGELFF.

The V call is TRBV6-5, the J call TRBJ1-1, with 9 bases identical to TRBD1. Per the germline V gene, CDR1 is MNHEY and CDR2 is SVGAGI. The CDR3 length is 12 residues. Losses at the gene ends were 5 bases for V and 11 bases for J; bases not matched to a gene: 6. The DNA of the CDR3 is TGTGCCAGCAGTAGGGGACAGGGTGGTGCTTTCTTT. Its protein product is CASSRGQGGAFF.

The rearrangement uses TRBV5-1 and TRBJ2-1, with 16 bases lining up with TRBD2. The CDR3 totals 16 residues. V shed 4 bases, J shed 8 bases, and the junction held 6 bases outside the gene matches. Looked up from germline, CDR1 is SGHRS and CDR2 is YFSETQ. The chain's CDR3 is CASSRGLAGGAHEQFF. CDR3 nucleotide sequence: TGCGCCAGCAGCCGGGGACTAGCGGGAGGGGCCCATGAGCAGTTCTTC.

The table lists this clone with a few counts. The chain uses TRBV7-9 and TRBJ2-5; D is ambiguous. Between the trimmed V and J ends, which lost 3 bases and 5 bases, there was a span of 13 bases. This CDR3 is built from 14 residues. Germline V lookup: CDR1 SEHNR, CDR2 FQNEAQ (reference sequence). In nucleotides, the CDR3 is TGTGCCAGCAGCTTGCCGGGTACACGCGAGACCCAGTACTTC. It is translated as CASSLPGTRETQYF.

The chain recombines TRBV6-1 with TRBJ1-1; TRBD1 agrees at 7 bases. J lost 4 bases, V lost 0 bases, and 5 bases had no gene match. This CDR3 region has 15 residues. Germline CDR1 is MNHNS and CDR2 is SASEGT. The CDR3 nucleotides are TGTGCCAGCAGTGAAGCGCCAGGGGGTTTCACTGAAGCTTTCTTT. This encodes CASSEAPGGFTEAFF.

In its sample, this clone was seen a few times. This rearrangement joins TRBV5-1 to TRBJ2-5; 10 bases map to TRBD2. J gave up 5 bases and V 4 bases, and 11 bases lay outside the gene matches. The germline V gene encodes CDR1 SGHRS and CDR2 YFSETQ. The CDR3 is 16 amino acids. This CDR3 is CASSTLLAGRRETQYF. For the CDR3, the DNA is TGCGCCAGCAGCACTCTACTAGCGGGACGGCGGGAGACCCAGTACTTC.

The chain recombines TRBV2 with TRBJ2-2, with 7 bases lining up with TRBD1. Germline assignment: CDR1 SNHLY and CDR2 FYNNEI. The CDR3 spans 16 residues. Germline trimming cut 3 bases from V and 2 bases from J; bases unmatched to any gene: 6. The chain's CDR3 is CASSERGLANTGELFF. The CDR3 bases are TGTGCCAGCAGTGAGAGGGGGCTAGCAAACACCGGGGAGCTGTTTTTT.

This chain uses TRBV28 with TRBJ2-7, with D possibly matching TRBD2 (6 bases). V lost 5 bases, J lost 3 bases, and 14 bases lay in between. Germline V gene sequence: CDR1 MDHEN, CDR2 SYDVKM. This CDR3 region has 14 residues. The CDR3 region has the DNA TGTGCCAGCAGTATACTACGCGGGGTCTACGAGCAGTACTTC. Encoded protein: CASSILRGVYEQYF. The complete variable domain, with remaining parts taken from reference TRBV28 and TRBJ2-7, reads DVKVTQSSRYLVKRTGEKVFLECVQDMDHENMFWYRQDPGLGLRLIYFSYDVKMKEKGDIPEGYSVSREKKERFSLILESASTNQTSMYLCASSILRGVYEQYFGPGTRLTVT.

This clone was seen only once. The rearrangement uses TRBV27 and TRBJ2-2; D is perhaps TRBD1 (5 bases). In germline, CDR1 is MNHEY, CDR2 SMNVEV (reference sequence). The V and J ends lost 2 bases and 0 bases respectively, with 7 bases between them. The CDR3 has 15 residues. The CDR3 coding sequence is TGTGCCAGCAGTTTAGCAGGGCCGAACACCGGGGAGCTGTTTTTT. Protein: CASSLAGPNTGELFF.

The J gene is TRBJ2-7, the V gene TRBV6-6; 9 bases fit TRBD2. V lost 6 bases to trimming and J lost 0 bases; unmatched junction nucleotides: 6. Germline V gene data show CDR1 as MNHNY and CDR2 as SVGAGI (reference sequence). The CDR3 covers 15 residues. As DNA, the CDR3 is TGTGCCAGCAGCGTTAGCGGGAGAGGCTCCTACGAGCAGTACTTC. This translates into CASSVSGRGSYEQYF.

This clone was counted once. The CDR3 coding sequence is TGTGCCAGCAGCTTTCGCCCGGGACTAGCTGGACCCTACGAGCAGTACTTC. Translating gives CASSFRPGLAGPYEQYF. V usage is TRBV5-6 and J usage is TRBJ2-7; 9 nucleotides agree with TRBD2. This CDR3 has 17 residues. Trimming cost V 2 bases and J 2 bases; bases outside gene matches: 11. Germline CDR1 reads SGHDT; CDR2 reads YYEEEE.